These T cell receptor beta chains were read from a single sample in a study of blood T cells in healthy people across ages. TCRdb called the 5' RACE reads again in MiXCR, with one record for every CDR3 protein. This repertoire shows about 780,000 distinct CDR3 sequences, around 45% found once; its top ten account for 15% to 20%. Sequencing was performed on blood. The receptors shown here come from a man older than 75 in good health. Both conserved end residues are part of each CDR3. The D gene is left open where the match is weak. The size entry is marked missing in some rows and otherwise reads once, few, many or a size class.

d_call: TRBD2
j_call: TRBJ2-5
clone_size: -
v_call: TRBV3-1
cdr3_nt: TGTGCCAGCAGCTGGGACTACCAGTACAATGAGCAGTACTTC
cdr3_aa: CASSWDYQYNEQYF

d_call: TRBD1
j_call: TRBJ1-1
clone_size: -
v_call: TRBV5-5
cdr3_nt: TGTGCCAGCAGCCTGTACAGGGGATCACTTAGGTACACTGAAGCTTTCTTT
cdr3_aa: CASSLYRGSLRYTEAFF

d_call: -
j_call: TRBJ2-5
clone_size: many
v_call: TRBV5-1
cdr3_nt: TGCGCCAGCAGCTTGAGCCCAGGGGGACTCCAAGAGACCCAGTACTTC
cdr3_aa: CASSLSPGGLQETQYF

d_call: -
j_call: TRBJ2-7
clone_size: -
v_call: TRBV7-6
cdr3_nt: TGTGCCAGCAGCTCGGACTACGGTTCCTACGAGCAGTACTTC
cdr3_aa: CASSSDYGSYEQYF

d_call: TRBD2
j_call: TRBJ2-1
clone_size: -
v_call: TRBV7-3
cdr3_nt: TGTGCCAGCAGCTTATACGGGACTAGCGGTGGGTACAATGAGCAGTTCTTC
cdr3_aa: CASSLYGTSGGYNEQFF

d_call: -
j_call: TRBJ2-1
clone_size: many
v_call: TRBV20-1
cdr3_nt: TGCAGTGCTAGACCGGACTGGCCGCTTTACAATGAGCAGTTCTTC
cdr3_aa: CSARPDWPLYNEQFF

d_call: TRBD2
j_call: TRBJ2-2
clone_size: once
v_call: TRBV20-1
cdr3_nt: TGCAGTGCTAAGAGCACCCTAGCGGGAGCTGTGGGGGAGCTGTTTTTT
cdr3_aa: CSAKSTLAGAVGELFF

d_call: -
j_call: TRBJ2-2
clone_size: -
v_call: TRBV9
cdr3_nt: TGTGCCAGCAGCCCAACCCTCAGCGGGGAGCTGTTTTTT
cdr3_aa: CASSPTLSGELFF

d_call: -
j_call: TRBJ1-5
clone_size: -
v_call: TRBV28
cdr3_nt: TGTGCCAGCAGTTTATTACAGGGTCCTAATCAGCCCCAGCATTTT
cdr3_aa: CASSLLQGPNQPQHF

d_call: TRBD2
j_call: TRBJ2-7
clone_size: -
v_call: TRBV28
cdr3_nt: TGTGCCAGCAGTACCGGGGCTAGCGGTTACAATGAGCAGTACTTC
cdr3_aa: CASSTGASGYNEQYF

d_call: TRBD1
j_call: TRBJ2-7
clone_size: few
v_call: TRBV28
cdr3_nt: TGTGCCAGCAGTTCCTACGGACAGGGGCAGTTCGAGCAGTACTTC
cdr3_aa: CASSSYGQGQFEQYF

d_call: TRBD1
j_call: TRBJ1-6
clone_size: -
v_call: TRBV20-1
cdr3_nt: TGCAGTGCTAGCCGCAAGCTAACCGGGACAGGGAGGGGAGCAGGTTCACCCCTCCACTTT
cdr3_aa: CSASRKLTGTGRGAGSPLHF

d_call: -
j_call: TRBJ2-5
clone_size: once
v_call: TRBV5-1
cdr3_nt: TGCGCCAGCAGCTCCACTCTAGCGAGCGAAGAGACCCAGTACTTC
cdr3_aa: CASSSTLASEETQYF

d_call: TRBD1
j_call: TRBJ2-7
clone_size: few
v_call: TRBV5-1
cdr3_nt: TGCGCCAGCAGGAACCCGGACAGGGAAAAATACGAGCAGTACTTC
cdr3_aa: CASRNPDREKYEQYF

d_call: -
j_call: TRBJ2-2
clone_size: few
v_call: TRBV12-3/TRBV12-4
cdr3_nt: TGTGCCAGCACCGTACGACAGAACACCGGGGAGCTGTTTTTT
cdr3_aa: CASTVRQNTGELFF

d_call: TRBD2
j_call: TRBJ2-5
clone_size: -
v_call: TRBV3-1
cdr3_nt: TGTGCCAGCAGCCAATGGCTAGCGGGCCAAGAGACCCAGTACTTC
cdr3_aa: CASSQWLAGQETQYF

d_call: -
j_call: TRBJ2-7
clone_size: -
v_call: TRBV28
cdr3_nt: TGTGCCAGCAGTTTAGTCACCCGTCCCTACGAGCAGTACTTC
cdr3_aa: CASSLVTRPYEQYF

d_call: -
j_call: TRBJ2-7
clone_size: many
v_call: TRBV29-1
cdr3_nt: TGCAGCTCCCGGGACGGCCCCTACGAGCAGTACTTC
cdr3_aa: CSSRDGPYEQYF

d_call: TRBD1
j_call: TRBJ2-3
clone_size: few
v_call: TRBV27
cdr3_nt: TGTGCCAGCAGTCCCCGGGACAGGCCCACAGATACGCAGTATTTT
cdr3_aa: CASSPRDRPTDTQYF

d_call: -
j_call: TRBJ2-1
clone_size: -
v_call: TRBV7-2
cdr3_nt: TGTGCCAGCAGCGTTAGGTGGCTGGACAATGAGCAGTTCTTC
cdr3_aa: CASSVRWLDNEQFF

d_call: -
j_call: TRBJ2-5
clone_size: -
v_call: TRBV5-5
cdr3_nt: TGTGCCAGCCACCCGGAGGGTTCAAGTCGGGAGACCCAGTACTTC
cdr3_aa: CASHPEGSSRETQYF

d_call: -
j_call: TRBJ1-3
clone_size: -
v_call: TRBV29-1
cdr3_nt: TGCAGCGTTGAAGGGTCAGGGGCCGGAAACACCATATATTTT
cdr3_aa: CSVEGSGAGNTIYF

d_call: TRBD2
j_call: TRBJ2-7
clone_size: -
v_call: TRBV29-1
cdr3_nt: TGCAGCGTGGGAAAGCGGGAAAACGAGCAGTACTTC
cdr3_aa: CSVGKRENEQYF

d_call: -
j_call: TRBJ2-1
clone_size: -
v_call: TRBV9
cdr3_nt: TGTGCCAACAGCGCCCTCAGATCGAGAAATGAGCAGTTCTTC
cdr3_aa: CANSALRSRNEQFF

d_call: -
j_call: TRBJ1-4
clone_size: -
v_call: TRBV7-9
cdr3_nt: TGTGCCAGCAGCAAAAACCCCGTTAATGAAAAACCGTTTTTT
cdr3_aa: CASSKNPVNEKPFF

d_call: TRBD1
j_call: TRBJ2-7
clone_size: many
v_call: TRBV20-1
cdr3_nt: TGCAGTGCTCGACCCGGACAGGGAGAGTACGAGCAGTACTTC
cdr3_aa: CSARPGQGEYEQYF

d_call: TRBD2
j_call: TRBJ2-5
clone_size: -
v_call: TRBV7-2
cdr3_nt: TGTGCCAGCAGCCGACCGGGACTAGCCACCCAGTACTTC
cdr3_aa: CASSRPGLATQYF

d_call: -
j_call: TRBJ2-3
clone_size: -
v_call: TRBV2
cdr3_nt: TGTGCCGGCAGCACGAATGGAGATACGCAGTATTTT
cdr3_aa: CAGSTNGDTQYF

d_call: TRBD1
j_call: TRBJ1-6
clone_size: few
v_call: TRBV12-3/TRBV12-4
cdr3_nt: TGTGCCAGCAGTTTTGGGACAGACAACTCACCCCTCCACTTT
cdr3_aa: CASSFGTDNSPLHF

d_call: -
j_call: TRBJ1-2
clone_size: -
v_call: TRBV7-2
cdr3_nt: TGTGCCAGCAGCCCAGGTGGGCTACGCTATGGCTACACCTTC
cdr3_aa: CASSPGGLRYGYTF

d_call: -
j_call: TRBJ2-1
clone_size: -
v_call: TRBV9
cdr3_nt: TGTGCCAGCAGCCCTCGACGGGGAGCGGCGAATGAGCAGTTCTTC
cdr3_aa: CASSPRRGAANEQFF

d_call: -
j_call: TRBJ2-5
clone_size: few
v_call: TRBV25-1
cdr3_nt: TGTGCCAGCAGTGAATTAGCAAGCTCCTACAATGAGCAGTACTTC
cdr3_aa: CASSELASSYNEQYF

d_call: TRBD1
j_call: TRBJ1-6
clone_size: -
v_call: TRBV25-1
cdr3_nt: TGTGCCAGCAGTGGATTCGACAGGGGGTTTAATTCACCCCTCCACTTT
cdr3_aa: CASSGFDRGFNSPLHF

d_call: TRBD2
j_call: TRBJ2-5
clone_size: -
v_call: TRBV4-3
cdr3_nt: TGCGCCAGCAGCCAAGAATGGGGCCTAGCGGAGGGGTACCAAGAGACCCAGTACTTC
cdr3_aa: CASSQEWGLAEGYQETQYF

d_call: -
j_call: TRBJ2-3
clone_size: few
v_call: TRBV7-2
cdr3_nt: TGTGCCAGCAGCTTATCCGCGGCTGAAGATACGCAGTATTTT
cdr3_aa: CASSLSAAEDTQYF

d_call: TRBD1
j_call: TRBJ2-1
clone_size: -
v_call: TRBV10-3
cdr3_nt: TGTGCCATCAGTGATGCCACCCCGAGGACAGGGGGCATTGATGAGCAGTTCTTC
cdr3_aa: CAISDATPRTGGIDEQFF

d_call: -
j_call: TRBJ2-6
clone_size: few
v_call: TRBV9
cdr3_nt: TGTGCCAGCAGCGTAGCTGGAGGGGCGACATTCTCTGGGGCCAACGTCCTGACTTTC
cdr3_aa: CASSVAGGATFSGANVLTF

d_call: TRBD1
j_call: TRBJ1-2
clone_size: -
v_call: TRBV4-1
cdr3_nt: TGCGCCAGCCCACTCACGGGAGCAGGGGGAGACTATGGCTACACCTTC
cdr3_aa: CASPLTGAGGDYGYTF

d_call: -
j_call: TRBJ2-7
clone_size: -
v_call: TRBV20-1
cdr3_nt: TGCAGTGCTCGAGGGCGAGACTCCTACGAGCAGTACTTC
cdr3_aa: CSARGRDSYEQYF

d_call: -
j_call: TRBJ2-5
clone_size: few
v_call: TRBV6-5
cdr3_nt: TGTGCCAGCGGGCCCTACTACAATGAGCAGTACTTC
cdr3_aa: CASGPYYNEQYF

d_call: -
j_call: TRBJ2-1
clone_size: -
v_call: TRBV12-3/TRBV12-4
cdr3_nt: TGTGCCAGCAGTTTGTCAGCGGATTCCTACAATGAGCAGTTCTTC
cdr3_aa: CASSLSADSYNEQFF

d_call: -
j_call: TRBJ1-1
clone_size: -
v_call: TRBV7-9
cdr3_nt: TGTGCCAGCAGCAACCGGGCCTTGAACACTGAAGCTTTCTTT
cdr3_aa: CASSNRALNTEAFF

d_call: -
j_call: TRBJ2-4
clone_size: -
v_call: TRBV7-9
cdr3_nt: TGTGCCAGCAGCCTTCCCCTGGGAACCAAAAACATTCAGTACTTC
cdr3_aa: CASSLPLGTKNIQYF

d_call: -
j_call: TRBJ2-1
clone_size: -
v_call: TRBV5-1
cdr3_nt: TGCGCCAGCAGCTTAACTCAGGGTAACAATGAGCAGTTCTTC
cdr3_aa: CASSLTQGNNEQFF

d_call: -
j_call: TRBJ1-1
clone_size: few
v_call: TRBV6-2/TRBV6-3
cdr3_nt: TGTGCCAGCACCAAGGGACGCGGGTTTACTGGCACTGAAGCTTTCTTT
cdr3_aa: CASTKGRGFTGTEAFF

d_call: TRBD1
j_call: TRBJ2-1
clone_size: -
v_call: TRBV14
cdr3_nt: TGTGCCAGCAGCCTATCGACAGGGGAGTACGAGCAGTTCTTC
cdr3_aa: CASSLSTGEYEQFF

d_call: -
j_call: TRBJ2-7
clone_size: -
v_call: TRBV7-2
cdr3_nt: TGTGCCAGCAGCTTAGAATCCGGAAAATCCTACGAGCAGTACTTC
cdr3_aa: CASSLESGKSYEQYF

d_call: -
j_call: TRBJ2-2
clone_size: many
v_call: TRBV4-2
cdr3_nt: TGTGCCAGCCGCGGTTCAGGGAAGGGCGGGGAGCTGTTTTTT
cdr3_aa: CASRGSGKGGELFF

d_call: TRBD2
j_call: TRBJ2-1
clone_size: few
v_call: TRBV7-9
cdr3_nt: TGTGCCAGCAGCAAACGGACTAGCGGGAACAATGAGCAGTTCTTC
cdr3_aa: CASSKRTSGNNEQFF

d_call: -
j_call: TRBJ2-3
clone_size: -
v_call: TRBV20-1
cdr3_nt: TGCAGTGCTAGAGATGCGAGGTCTAGCACAGATACGCAGTATTTT
cdr3_aa: CSARDARSSTDTQYF

d_call: -
j_call: TRBJ2-7
clone_size: once
v_call: TRBV9
cdr3_nt: TGTGCCAGCAGCGTAACCTTACAGGACAGGCAGTACTTC
cdr3_aa: CASSVTLQDRQYF

d_call: -
j_call: TRBJ2-1
clone_size: few
v_call: TRBV18
cdr3_nt: TGTGCCAGCTCCCTATCGGCTAGAGCCTTCGATGAGCAGTTCTTC
cdr3_aa: CASSLSARAFDEQFF

d_call: -
j_call: TRBJ1-6
clone_size: -
v_call: TRBV14
cdr3_nt: TGTGCCAGCAGCCAAGAGCGGGGAGCCCTCCACTTT
cdr3_aa: CASSQERGALHF

d_call: TRBD2
j_call: TRBJ2-3
clone_size: many
v_call: TRBV11-2
cdr3_nt: TGTGCCAGCAGCTTAGATCCCGCTGTGGGAGGGCCGCCAGATACGCAGTATTTT
cdr3_aa: CASSLDPAVGGPPDTQYF

d_call: -
j_call: TRBJ2-5
clone_size: -
v_call: TRBV21-1
cdr3_nt: TGTGCCAGCAGCAGGAGGGACTTTCAAGAGACCCAGTACTTC
cdr3_aa: CASSRRDFQETQYF

d_call: -
j_call: TRBJ2-7
clone_size: -
v_call: TRBV20-1
cdr3_nt: TGCAGTGCTAGAGATAAGGGTCGCCCCTCCTACGAGCAGTACTTC
cdr3_aa: CSARDKGRPSYEQYF